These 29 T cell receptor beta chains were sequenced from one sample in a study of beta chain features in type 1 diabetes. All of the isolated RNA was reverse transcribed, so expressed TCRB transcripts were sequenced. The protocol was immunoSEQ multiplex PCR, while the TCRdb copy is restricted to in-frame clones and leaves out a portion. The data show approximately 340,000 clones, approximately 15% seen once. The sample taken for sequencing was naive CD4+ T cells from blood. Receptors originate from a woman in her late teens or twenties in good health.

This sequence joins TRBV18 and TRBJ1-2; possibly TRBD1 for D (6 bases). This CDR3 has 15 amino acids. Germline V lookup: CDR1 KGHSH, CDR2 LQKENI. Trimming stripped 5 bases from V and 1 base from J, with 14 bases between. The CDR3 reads CASSEDRVINYGYTF. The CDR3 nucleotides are TGTGCCAGCTCAGAGGACAGAGTTATTAACTATGGCTACACCTTC.

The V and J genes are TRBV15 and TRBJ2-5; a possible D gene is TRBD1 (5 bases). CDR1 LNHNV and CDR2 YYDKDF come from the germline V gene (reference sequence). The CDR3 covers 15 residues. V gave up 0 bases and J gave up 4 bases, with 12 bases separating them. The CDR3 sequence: CATSRDSRVPETQYF. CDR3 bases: TGTGCCACCAGCAGAGATTCCAGGGTCCCAGAGACCCAGTACTTC.

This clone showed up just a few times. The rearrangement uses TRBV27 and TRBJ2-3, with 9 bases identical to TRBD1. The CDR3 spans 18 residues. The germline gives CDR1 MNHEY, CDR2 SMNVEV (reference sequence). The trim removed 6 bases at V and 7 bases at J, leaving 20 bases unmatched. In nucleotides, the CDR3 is TGTGCCAGCAGACTCTTCGGGGGGACAGGGACGTCCAGGCATACGCAGTATTTT. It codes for CASRLFGGTGTSRHTQYF.

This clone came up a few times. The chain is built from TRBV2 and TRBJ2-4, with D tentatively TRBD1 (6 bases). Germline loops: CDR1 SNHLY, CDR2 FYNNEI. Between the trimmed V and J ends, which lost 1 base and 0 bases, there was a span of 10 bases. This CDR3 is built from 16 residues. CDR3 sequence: CASSEEGHIAKNIQYF. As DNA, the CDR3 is TGTGCCAGCAGTGAAGAGGGACATATAGCCAAAAACATTCAGTACTTC.

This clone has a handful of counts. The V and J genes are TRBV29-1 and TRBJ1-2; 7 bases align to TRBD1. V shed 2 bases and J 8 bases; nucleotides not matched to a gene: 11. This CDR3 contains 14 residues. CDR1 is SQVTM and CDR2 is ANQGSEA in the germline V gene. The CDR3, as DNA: TGCAGCGTTGAATTGCGACAGGGCGCAGGAGGCTACACCTTC. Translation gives CSVELRQGAGGYTF. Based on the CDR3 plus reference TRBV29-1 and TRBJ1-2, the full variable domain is SAVISQKPSRDICQRGTSLTIQCQVDSQVTMMFWYRQQPGQSLTLIATANQGSEATYESGFVIDKFPISRPNLTFSTLTVSNMSPEDSSIYLCSVELRQGAGGYTFGSGTRLTVV.

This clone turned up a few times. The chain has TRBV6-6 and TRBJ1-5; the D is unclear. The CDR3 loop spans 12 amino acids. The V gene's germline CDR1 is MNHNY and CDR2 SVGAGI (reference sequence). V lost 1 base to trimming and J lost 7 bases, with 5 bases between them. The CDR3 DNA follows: TGTGCCAGCAGTTACTTGGAGCAGCCCCAGCATTTT. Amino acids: CASSYLEQPQHF.

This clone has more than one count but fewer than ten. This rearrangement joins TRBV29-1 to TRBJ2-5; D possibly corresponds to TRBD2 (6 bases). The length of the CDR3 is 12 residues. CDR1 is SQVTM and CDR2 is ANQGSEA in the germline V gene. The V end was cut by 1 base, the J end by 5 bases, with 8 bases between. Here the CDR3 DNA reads TGCAGCGTTGAAGCTGGAGGGGAGACCCAGTACTTC. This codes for CSVEAGGETQYF.

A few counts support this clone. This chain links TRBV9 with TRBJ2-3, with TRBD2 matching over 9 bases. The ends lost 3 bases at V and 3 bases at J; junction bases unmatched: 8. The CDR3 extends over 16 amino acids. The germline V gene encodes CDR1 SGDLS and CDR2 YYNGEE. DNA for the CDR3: TGTGCCAGCAGCGGTACCTCGGGACTAGCTACAGATACGCAGTATTTT. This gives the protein CASSGTSGLATDTQYF.

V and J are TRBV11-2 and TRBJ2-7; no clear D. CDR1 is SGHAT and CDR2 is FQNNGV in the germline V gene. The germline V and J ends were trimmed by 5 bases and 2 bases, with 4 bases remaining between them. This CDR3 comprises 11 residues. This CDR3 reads CASSITYEQYF. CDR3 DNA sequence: TGTGCCAGCAGCATTACCTACGAGCAGTACTTC.

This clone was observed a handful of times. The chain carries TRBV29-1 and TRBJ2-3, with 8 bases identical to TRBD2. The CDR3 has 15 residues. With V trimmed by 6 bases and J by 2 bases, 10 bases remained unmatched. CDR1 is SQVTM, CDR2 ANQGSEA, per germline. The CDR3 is CSVLKAGDYTDTQYF. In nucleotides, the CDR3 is TGCAGCGTACTAAAAGCGGGAGATTACACAGATACGCAGTATTTT.

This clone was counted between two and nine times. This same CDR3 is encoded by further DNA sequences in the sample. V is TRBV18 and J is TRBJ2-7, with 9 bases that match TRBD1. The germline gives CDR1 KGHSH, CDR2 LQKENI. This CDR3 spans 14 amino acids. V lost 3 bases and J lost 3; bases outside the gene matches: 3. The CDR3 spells CASSPRTGDYEQYF. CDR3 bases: TGTGCCAGCTCACCTCGGACAGGGGACTACGAGCAGTACTTC.

Written as DNA, the CDR3 is TGTGCCAGCAGCCTCCGATTATCAGGGCGGCAGCCCCAGCATTTT. Its translation: CASSLRLSGRQPQHF. The gene calls are TRBV14 and TRBJ1-5; D possibly corresponds to TRBD1 (5 bases). The CDR3 contains 15 residues. Trimming removed 4 bases from V and 7 bases from J, with 17 bases in between. In germline, CDR1 is SGHDN, CDR2 FVKESK.

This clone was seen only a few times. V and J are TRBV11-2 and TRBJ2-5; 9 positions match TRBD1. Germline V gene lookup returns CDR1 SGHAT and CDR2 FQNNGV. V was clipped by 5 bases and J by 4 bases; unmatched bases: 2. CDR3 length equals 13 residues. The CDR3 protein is CASSPDRGETQYF. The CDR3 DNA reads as TGTGCCAGCAGCCCGGACAGGGGAGAGACCCAGTACTTC.

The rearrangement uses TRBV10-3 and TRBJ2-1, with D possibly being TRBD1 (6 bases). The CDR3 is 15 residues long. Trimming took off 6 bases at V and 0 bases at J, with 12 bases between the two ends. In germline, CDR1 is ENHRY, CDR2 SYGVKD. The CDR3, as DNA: TGTGCCATCAGAGGGACACCGAGCTCCTACAATGAGCAGTTCTTC. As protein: CAIRGTPSSYNEQFF.

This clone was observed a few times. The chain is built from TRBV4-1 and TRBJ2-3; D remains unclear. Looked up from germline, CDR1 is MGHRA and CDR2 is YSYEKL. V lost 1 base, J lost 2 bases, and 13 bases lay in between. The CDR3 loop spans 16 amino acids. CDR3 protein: CASSQGPGYTTDTQYF. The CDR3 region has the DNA TGCGCCAGCAGCCAAGGGCCGGGTTATACCACAGATACGCAGTATTTT.

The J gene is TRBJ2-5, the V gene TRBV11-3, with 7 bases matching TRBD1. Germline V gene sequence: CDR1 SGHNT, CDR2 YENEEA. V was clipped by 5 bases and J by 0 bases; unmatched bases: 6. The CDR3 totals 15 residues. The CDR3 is CASSLRQGNQETQYF. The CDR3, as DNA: TGTGCCAGCAGCCTCAGACAGGGAAACCAAGAGACCCAGTACTTC.

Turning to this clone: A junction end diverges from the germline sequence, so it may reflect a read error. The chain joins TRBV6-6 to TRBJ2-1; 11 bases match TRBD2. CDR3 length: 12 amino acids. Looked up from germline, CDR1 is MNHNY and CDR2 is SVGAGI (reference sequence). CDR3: CASSYSVTSGIF. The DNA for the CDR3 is TGTGCCAGCAGTTACTCAGTGACTAGCGGGATCTTC.

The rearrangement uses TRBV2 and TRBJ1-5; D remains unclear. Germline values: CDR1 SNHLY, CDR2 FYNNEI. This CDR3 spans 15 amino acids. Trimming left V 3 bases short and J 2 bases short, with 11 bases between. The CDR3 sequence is CASSDGPFGNQPQHF. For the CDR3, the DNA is TGTGCCAGCAGTGATGGCCCCTTCGGCAATCAGCCCCAGCATTTT.

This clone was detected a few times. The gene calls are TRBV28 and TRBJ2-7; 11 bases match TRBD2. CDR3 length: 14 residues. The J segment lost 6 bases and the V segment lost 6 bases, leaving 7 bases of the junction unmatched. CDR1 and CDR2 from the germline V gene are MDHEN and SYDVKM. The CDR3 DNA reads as TGTGCCAGCAGGCTAGCGGGAGGATTGGGCGAGCAGTACTTC. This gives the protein CASRLAGGLGEQYF.

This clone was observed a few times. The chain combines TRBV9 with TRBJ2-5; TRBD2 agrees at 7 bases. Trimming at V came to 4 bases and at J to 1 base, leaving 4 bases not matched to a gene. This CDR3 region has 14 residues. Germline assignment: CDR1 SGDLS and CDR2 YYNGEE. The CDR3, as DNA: TGTGCCAGCAGCCCCAGCGGGGTCCAAGAGACCCAGTACTTC. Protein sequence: CASSPSGVQETQYF.

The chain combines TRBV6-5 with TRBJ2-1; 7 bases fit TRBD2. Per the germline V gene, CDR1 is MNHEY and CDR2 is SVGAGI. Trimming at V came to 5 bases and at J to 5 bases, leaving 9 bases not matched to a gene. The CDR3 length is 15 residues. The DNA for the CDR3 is TGTGCCAGCAGTCCGAGGGGTGGGGGGGACAATGAGCAGTTCTTC. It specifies CASSPRGGGDNEQFF.

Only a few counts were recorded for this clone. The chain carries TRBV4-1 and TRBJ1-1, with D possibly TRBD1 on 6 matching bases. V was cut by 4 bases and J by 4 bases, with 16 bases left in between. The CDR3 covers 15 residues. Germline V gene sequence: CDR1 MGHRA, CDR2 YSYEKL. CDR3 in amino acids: CASSRGGPLSTEAFF. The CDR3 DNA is TGCGCCAGCAGCCGAGGGGGACCTCTTAGCACTGAAGCTTTCTTT.

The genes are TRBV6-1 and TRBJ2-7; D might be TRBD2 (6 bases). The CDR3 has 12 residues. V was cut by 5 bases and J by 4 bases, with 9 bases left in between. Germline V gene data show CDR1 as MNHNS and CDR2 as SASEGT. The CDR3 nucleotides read TGTGCCAGCAGTAGACTAGAGTACGAGCAGTACTTC. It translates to CASSRLEYEQYF.

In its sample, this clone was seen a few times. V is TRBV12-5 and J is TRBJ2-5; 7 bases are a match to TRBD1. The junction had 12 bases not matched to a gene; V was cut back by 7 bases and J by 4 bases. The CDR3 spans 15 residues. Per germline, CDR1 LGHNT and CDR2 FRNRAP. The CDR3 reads CASAPPRQGRETQYF. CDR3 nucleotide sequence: TGTGCTAGTGCCCCGCCCCGACAGGGACGAGAGACCCAGTACTTC. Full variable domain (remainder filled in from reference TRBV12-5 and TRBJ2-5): DARVTQTPRHKVTEMGQEVTMRCQPILGHNTVFWYRQTMMQGLELLAYFRNRAPLDDSGMPKDRFSAEMPDATLATLKIQPSEPRDSAVYFCASAPPRQGRETQYFGPGTRLLVL.

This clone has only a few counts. The CDR3 nucleotides read TGTGCCAGCAGTACGACTAGCGGGGGAAACGAGCAGTACTTC. This gives the protein CASSTTSGGNEQYF. The chain recombines TRBV2 with TRBJ2-7; 12 positions match TRBD2. V shed 5 bases and J 5 bases; nucleotides not matched to a gene: 4. The CDR3 is made up of 14 amino acids. In germline, CDR1 is SNHLY, CDR2 FYNNEI.

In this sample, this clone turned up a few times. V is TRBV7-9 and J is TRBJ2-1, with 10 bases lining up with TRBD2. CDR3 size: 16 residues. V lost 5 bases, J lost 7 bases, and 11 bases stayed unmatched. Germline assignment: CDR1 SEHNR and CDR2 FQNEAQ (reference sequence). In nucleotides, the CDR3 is TGTGCCAGCAGCCCTCGGACTAGCGGTATTGGGAATGAGCAGTTCTTC. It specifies CASSPRTSGIGNEQFF.

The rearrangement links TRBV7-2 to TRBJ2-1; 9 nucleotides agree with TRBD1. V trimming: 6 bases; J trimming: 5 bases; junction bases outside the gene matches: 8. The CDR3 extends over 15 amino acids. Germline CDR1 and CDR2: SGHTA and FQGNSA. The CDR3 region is CASRPRDRAHNEQFF. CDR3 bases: TGTGCCAGCAGGCCTCGGGACAGGGCACACAATGAGCAGTTCTTC.

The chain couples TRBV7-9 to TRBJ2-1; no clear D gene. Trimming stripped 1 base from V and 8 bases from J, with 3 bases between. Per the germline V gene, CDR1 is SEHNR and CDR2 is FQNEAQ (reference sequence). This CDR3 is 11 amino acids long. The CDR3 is CASSLGDEQFF. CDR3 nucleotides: TGTGCCAGCAGCTTAGGAGATGAGCAGTTCTTC.

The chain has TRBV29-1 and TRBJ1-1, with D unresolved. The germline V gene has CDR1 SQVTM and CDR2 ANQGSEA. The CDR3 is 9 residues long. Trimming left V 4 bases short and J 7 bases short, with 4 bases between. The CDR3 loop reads CSVAGEAFF. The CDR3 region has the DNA TGCAGCGTTGCGGGTGAAGCTTTCTTT.